Described below is a single TCR beta chain sequence and its context. The entry originates in a study of T cell changes during pregnancy in multiple sclerosis. TCRdb's table, derived via immunoSEQ multiplex PCR, lists solely in-frame clones and lacks some. In the table there are fewer than 150,000 clones, around 95% of which are singletons. The trim removed 5 bases at V and 5 bases at J, leaving 6 bases unmatched. Germline values: CDR1 KGHSH, CDR2 LQKENI. The CDR3 contains 13 residues. This TCR derives from a female donor with multiple sclerosis, enrolled in a pregnancy study. The V and J genes are TRBV18 and TRBJ2-7; 7 bases are a match to TRBD1. Sequencing used peripheral blood, obtained after pregnancy. The chain's CDR3 is CASSSQQGNEQYF. The CDR3 DNA reads TGTGCCAGCTCATCCCAACAGGGGAACGAGCAGTACTTC.